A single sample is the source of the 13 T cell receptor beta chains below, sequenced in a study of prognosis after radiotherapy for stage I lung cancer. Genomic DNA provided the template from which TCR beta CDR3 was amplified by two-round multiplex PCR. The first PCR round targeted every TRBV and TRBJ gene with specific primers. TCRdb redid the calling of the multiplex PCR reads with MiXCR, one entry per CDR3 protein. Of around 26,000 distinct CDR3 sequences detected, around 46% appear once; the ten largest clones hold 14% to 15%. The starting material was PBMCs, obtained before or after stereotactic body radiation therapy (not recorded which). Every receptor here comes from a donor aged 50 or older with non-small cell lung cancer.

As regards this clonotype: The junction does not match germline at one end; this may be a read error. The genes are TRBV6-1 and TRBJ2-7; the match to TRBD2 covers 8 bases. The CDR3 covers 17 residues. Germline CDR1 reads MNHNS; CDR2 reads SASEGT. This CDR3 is CASRPQGFSGELYEKYF. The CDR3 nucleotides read TGTGCCAGCAGACCGCAGGGGTTTAGCGGGGAGCTCTACGAGAAGTACTTC.

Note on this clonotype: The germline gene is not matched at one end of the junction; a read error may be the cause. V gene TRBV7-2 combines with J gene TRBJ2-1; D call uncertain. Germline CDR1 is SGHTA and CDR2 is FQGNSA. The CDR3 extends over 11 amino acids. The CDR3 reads CASSLEAERFF. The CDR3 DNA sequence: TGTGCCAGCAGCTTAGAGGCGGAGCGGTTCTTC.

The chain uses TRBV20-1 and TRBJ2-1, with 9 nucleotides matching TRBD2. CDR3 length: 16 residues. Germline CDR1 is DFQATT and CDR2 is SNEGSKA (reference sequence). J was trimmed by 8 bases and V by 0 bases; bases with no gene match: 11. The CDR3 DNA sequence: TGCAGTGCTAGAGATACGGCGGGAGGGCCAGTGGATGAGCAGTTCTTC. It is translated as CSARDTAGGPVDEQFF.

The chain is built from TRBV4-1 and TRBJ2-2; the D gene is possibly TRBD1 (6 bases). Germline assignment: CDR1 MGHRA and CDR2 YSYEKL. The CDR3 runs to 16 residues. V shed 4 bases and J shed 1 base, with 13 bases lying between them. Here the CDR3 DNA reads TGCGCCAGCAGCCCAAACAGGGAAGTGAACACCGGGGAGCTGTTTTTT. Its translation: CASSPNREVNTGELFF.

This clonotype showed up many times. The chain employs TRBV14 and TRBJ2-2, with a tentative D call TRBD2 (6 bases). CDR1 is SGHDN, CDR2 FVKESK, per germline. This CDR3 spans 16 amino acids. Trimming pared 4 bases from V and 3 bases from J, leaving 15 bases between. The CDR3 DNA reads TGTGCCAGCAGCCCCAGGGCGGGGTTATACACCGGGGAGCTGTTTTTT. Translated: CASSPRAGLYTGELFF.

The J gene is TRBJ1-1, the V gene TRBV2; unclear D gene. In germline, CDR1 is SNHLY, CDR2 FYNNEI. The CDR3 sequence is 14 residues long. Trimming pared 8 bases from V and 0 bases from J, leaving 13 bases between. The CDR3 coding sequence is TGTGCCAGCGGTGCAATGCGAGTGAACACTGAAGCTTTCTTT. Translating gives CASGAMRVNTEAFF.

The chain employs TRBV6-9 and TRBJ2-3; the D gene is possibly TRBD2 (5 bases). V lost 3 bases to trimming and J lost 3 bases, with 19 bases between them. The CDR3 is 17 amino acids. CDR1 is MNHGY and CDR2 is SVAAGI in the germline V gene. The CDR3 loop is CASSYDKRELRTDTQYF. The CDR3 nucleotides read TGTGCCAGCAGTTACGACAAGAGGGAACTCAGAACAGATACGCAGTATTTT.

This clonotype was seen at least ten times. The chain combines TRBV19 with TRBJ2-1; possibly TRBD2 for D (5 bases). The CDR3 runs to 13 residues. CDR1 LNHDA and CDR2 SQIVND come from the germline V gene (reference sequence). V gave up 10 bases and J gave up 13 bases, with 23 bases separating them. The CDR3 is CATKDPRATRQFF. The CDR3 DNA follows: TGTGCCACCAAGGACCCGCGGGCCACCAGACAGTTCTTC.

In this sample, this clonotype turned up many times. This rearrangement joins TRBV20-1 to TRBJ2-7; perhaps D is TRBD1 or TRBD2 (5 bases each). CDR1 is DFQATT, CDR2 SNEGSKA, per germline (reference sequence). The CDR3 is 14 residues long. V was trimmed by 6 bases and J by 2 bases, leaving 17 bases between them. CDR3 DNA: TGCAGTGCGATAGACCCAGGGACCGCCTACGAGCAGTACTTC. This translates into CSAIDPGTAYEQYF.

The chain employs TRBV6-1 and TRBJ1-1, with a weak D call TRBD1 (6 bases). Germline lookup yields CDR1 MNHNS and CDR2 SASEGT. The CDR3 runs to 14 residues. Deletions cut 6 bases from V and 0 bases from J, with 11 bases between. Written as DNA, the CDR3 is TGTGCCAGCAGGGGGACAACCATGAACACTGAAGCTTTCTTT. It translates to CASRGTTMNTEAFF.

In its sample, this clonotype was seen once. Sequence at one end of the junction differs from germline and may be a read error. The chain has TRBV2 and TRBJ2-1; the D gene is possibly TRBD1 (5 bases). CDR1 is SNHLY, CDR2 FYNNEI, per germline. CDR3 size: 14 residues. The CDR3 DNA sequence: TGTGCCAGCGGTAGGACAAGCTCCTACAATGATCAGTTCTTC. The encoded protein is CASGRTSSYNDQFF. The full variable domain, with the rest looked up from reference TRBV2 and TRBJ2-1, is EPEVTQTPSHQVTQMGQEVILRCVPISNHLYFYWYRQILGQKVEFLVSFYNNEISEKSEIFDDQFSVERPDGSNFTLKIRSTKLEDSAMYFCASGRTSSYNDQFFGPGTRLTVL.

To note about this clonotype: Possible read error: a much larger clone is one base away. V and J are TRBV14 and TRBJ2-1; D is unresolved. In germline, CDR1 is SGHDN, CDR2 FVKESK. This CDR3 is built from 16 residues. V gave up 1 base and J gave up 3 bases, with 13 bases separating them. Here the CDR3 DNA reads TGTGCCAGCAGCCAAGTTATCCCTGGGCTCTACAATGAGCAGTTCTTC. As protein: CASSQVIPGLYNEQFF.

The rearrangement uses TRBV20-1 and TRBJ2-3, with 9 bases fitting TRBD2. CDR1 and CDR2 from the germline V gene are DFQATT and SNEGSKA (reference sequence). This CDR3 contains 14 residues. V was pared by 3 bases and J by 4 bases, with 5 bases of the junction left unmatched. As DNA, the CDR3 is TGCAGTGCTAGCGCGGGAGGGTCGGCAGATACGCAGTATTTT. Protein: CSASAGGSADTQYF.